This passage covers 15 T cell receptor beta chains from one sample sequenced in a study of T-cell reconstitution after alpha-beta-depleted transplantation in children. The library targeted TCRbeta and was prepared with unique molecular identifiers. TCRdb ran MiXCR on the PCR reads and lists one entry per CDR3 protein. The sample records 500,000 to 600,000 distinct CDR3 sequences, about 18% being singletons. This specimen was PBMCs from the stem cell graft donor, taken from the stem cell graft. All receptors come from a human donor who donated a stem cell graft to a child with acute lymphoblastic leukemia.

The table lists this clonotype with a few counts. J is TRBJ2-2 and V is TRBV4-1; a weak D match, TRBD1 (5 bases). V was trimmed by 0 bases and J by 4 bases, leaving 12 bases between them. Germline values: CDR1 MGHRA, CDR2 YSYEKL. The CDR3 contains 16 residues. CDR3 DNA sequence: TGCGCCAGCAGCCAAGAGGCGGACATACGCACCGGGGAGCTGTTTTTT. Translating it yields CASSQEADIRTGELFF.

This clonotype was detected only a few times. The chain couples TRBV7-9 to TRBJ2-7; possible D gene TRBD2, 5 bases. V was trimmed by 8 bases and J by 0 bases, leaving 14 bases between them. Germline CDR1 is SEHNR and CDR2 is FQNEAQ (reference sequence). CDR3 length equals 14 residues. The CDR3 is CASRGPPSSYEQYF. For the CDR3, the DNA is TGTGCCAGCCGAGGGCCACCCTCCTCCTACGAGCAGTACTTC.

This chain connects TRBV9 to TRBJ2-1; 7 bases align to TRBD2. Per germline, CDR1 SGDLS and CDR2 YYNGEE. This CDR3 region has 15 residues. J lost 2 bases, V lost 6 bases, and 8 bases had no gene match. The CDR3: CASTAGGSPYNEQFF. CDR3 nucleotide sequence: TGTGCCAGCACAGCAGGCGGGAGTCCCTACAATGAGCAGTTCTTC.

This chain connects TRBV7-6 to TRBJ2-7; D is unclear. This CDR3 has 15 residues. Deletions cut 4 bases from V and 2 bases from J, with 15 bases between. Looked up from germline, CDR1 is SGHVS and CDR2 is FNYEAQ. CDR3 in amino acids: CASSSRASAPYEQYF. For the CDR3, the DNA is TGTGCCAGCAGCTCCAGAGCGTCCGCACCCTACGAGCAGTACTTC.

This clonotype was detected a few times. The genes are TRBV7-9 and TRBJ2-7, with D possibly being TRBD2 (6 bases). With 5 bases removed from V and 2 bases from J, the gap between germline ends came to 19 bases. The CDR3 consists of 16 residues. The germline CDR1 and CDR2 sequences are SEHNR and FQNEAQ (reference sequence). CDR3 in DNA: TGTGCCAGCAGCGCTGGACTACTTGGACCAACCTACGAGCAGTACTTC. Protein product: CASSAGLLGPTYEQYF.

This chain links TRBV18 with TRBJ2-5, with D maybe TRBD1 (6 bases). The germline V gene has CDR1 KGHSH and CDR2 LQKENI. The CDR3 consists of 13 residues. With 3 bases removed from V and 3 bases from J, the gap between germline ends came to 8 bases. The CDR3 DNA reads as TGTGCCAGCTCACCGGACAGAAAAGAGACCCAGTACTTC. Protein product: CASSPDRKETQYF.

The V call is TRBV20-1, the J call TRBJ1-3; possibly TRBD1 for D (5 bases). CDR3 size: 14 residues. Germline-derived CDR1 and CDR2 are DFQATT and SNEGSKA (reference sequence). Trimming shortened V by 0 bases and J by 2 bases, and 8 bases separated the two germline ends. CDR3 coding DNA: TGCAGTGCTAGAGATAAGGGGACTGGAAACACCATATATTTT. Translated: CSARDKGTGNTIYF.

The chain uses TRBV5-4 and TRBJ2-1; D gene unclear. The CDR3 totals 14 residues. Trimming pared 0 bases from V and 9 bases from J, leaving 13 bases between. Germline CDR1 SGHNT, CDR2 YYREEE (reference sequence). CDR3 coding DNA: TGTGCCAGCAGCTTGGCCGGCCCCAAGAGTGAGCAGTTCTTC. Its translation is CASSLAGPKSEQFF.

This clonotype has only a few counts. The V and J genes are TRBV11-2 and TRBJ2-1, with D hard to call. V was trimmed by 2 bases and J by 0 bases, leaving 14 bases between them. In germline, CDR1 is SGHAT, CDR2 FQNNGV. This CDR3 spans 17 amino acids. The CDR3 DNA reads as TGTGCCAGCAGCTTATTGATTACGGCCAGCTCCTACAATGAGCAGTTCTTC. It specifies CASSLLITASSYNEQFF. Together with reference TRBV11-2 and TRBJ2-1, the CDR3 gives the full variable domain: EAGVAQSPRYKIIEKRQSVAFWCNPISGHATLYWYQQILGQGPKLLIQFQNNGVVDDSQLPKDRFSAERLKGVDSTLKIQPAKLEDSAVYLCASSLLITASSYNEQFFGPGTRLTVL.

This clonotype has more than one count but fewer than ten. V gene TRBV14 combines with J gene TRBJ2-1; perhaps TRBD2 as D (6 bases). CDR1 SGHDN and CDR2 FVKESK come from the germline V gene. V was pared by 4 bases and J by 1 base, with 8 bases between. This CDR3 is built from 14 residues. CDR3 protein: CASSLAVSYNEQFF. CDR3 in DNA: TGTGCCAGCAGCCTAGCGGTATCCTACAATGAGCAGTTCTTC.

The gene calls are TRBV13 and TRBJ1-1; unclear D gene. The CDR3 spans 17 residues. V was cut by 0 bases and J by 7 bases, with 21 bases left in between. The V gene's germline CDR1 is PRHDT and CDR2 FYEKMQ (reference sequence). CDR3 sequence reads: CASSLGGSPRRSLEAFF. CDR3 DNA sequence: TGTGCCAGCAGCTTAGGGGGGAGTCCACGGAGGTCCCTTGAAGCTTTCTTT.

In this sample, this clonotype turned up a few times. This chain joins TRBV10-2 and TRBJ2-3; no clear D gene. This CDR3 comprises 14 residues. The germline V and J ends were trimmed by 7 bases and 2 bases, with 13 bases remaining between them. Germline V gene sequence: CDR1 WSHSY, CDR2 SAAADI. CDR3 coding DNA: TGCGCCAGCACCCCTCCGGAGTACACAGATACGCAGTATTTT. This gives the protein CASTPPEYTDTQYF.

This clonotype was seen a handful of times. This chain links TRBV12-3 or TRBV12-4 with TRBJ2-3; D is perhaps TRBD2 (9 bases). This CDR3 is 16 amino acids long. Trimming removed 6 bases at V and 6 bases at J, with 22 bases between. In nucleotides, the CDR3 is TGTGCCAGCAGCCAGGGGGCTAGCGGGAAGTCGGATACGCAGTATTTT. It yields the protein CASSQGASGKSDTQYF.

The CDR3 region is CASRYSGRAHQQYF. The CDR3 DNA reads TGTGCCAGCAGATACAGCGGGAGGGCCCACCAGCAGTACTTC. The chain has TRBV27 and TRBJ2-7; the match to TRBD2 covers 10 bases. With 6 bases clipped from V and 8 bases from J, the junction kept 10 bases outside the gene matches. There are 14 residues in the CDR3. Germline values: CDR1 MNHEY, CDR2 SMNVEV (reference sequence).

This clonotype was seen a few times. The chain couples TRBV10-3 to TRBJ2-2; TRBD1 might be the D (6 bases). The V gene lost 9 bases and the J gene lost 1 base, with 6 bases spanning the gap. The germline V gene encodes CDR1 ENHRY and CDR2 SYGVKD. The CDR3 is made up of 12 amino acids. The CDR3 spells CAMGQNTGELFF. The CDR3 DNA reads as TGTGCCATGGGACAGAACACCGGGGAGCTGTTTTTT.